This T cell receptor beta chain was observed in a study of neurological immune-mediated disorders. The CDR3 has 17 amino acids. Trimming left V 3 bases short and J 0 bases short, with 15 bases between. Germline V gene lookup returns CDR1 DFQATT and CDR2 SNEGSKA (reference sequence). The study, taken as a whole, reports: HTLV-1-associated myelopathy ranked highest for TCR clonal expansion and multiple sclerosis lowest, beneath healthy controls.

It was by 5'RACE with 10-nucleotide random UMIs that the cDNA was made. MiXCR, applied by TCRdb to the 5' RACE reads, yields one record per CDR3 protein. The sample shows 85,000 to 100,000 distinct CDR3 sequences, 3.5% of them seen only once. This clonotype has ten or more counts. Its antigen is currently unknown. The chain is built from TRBV20-1 and TRBJ1-6; possibly TRBD1 for D (5 bases). This TCR was sampled from a woman younger than 35 with multiple sclerosis. Sample: PBMCs. The CDR3 loop reads CSASGREGLSYNSPLHF. In DNA form, the CDR3 reads TGCAGTGCTAGCGGCAGGGAGGGCCTCTCCTATAATTCACCCCTCCACTTT.